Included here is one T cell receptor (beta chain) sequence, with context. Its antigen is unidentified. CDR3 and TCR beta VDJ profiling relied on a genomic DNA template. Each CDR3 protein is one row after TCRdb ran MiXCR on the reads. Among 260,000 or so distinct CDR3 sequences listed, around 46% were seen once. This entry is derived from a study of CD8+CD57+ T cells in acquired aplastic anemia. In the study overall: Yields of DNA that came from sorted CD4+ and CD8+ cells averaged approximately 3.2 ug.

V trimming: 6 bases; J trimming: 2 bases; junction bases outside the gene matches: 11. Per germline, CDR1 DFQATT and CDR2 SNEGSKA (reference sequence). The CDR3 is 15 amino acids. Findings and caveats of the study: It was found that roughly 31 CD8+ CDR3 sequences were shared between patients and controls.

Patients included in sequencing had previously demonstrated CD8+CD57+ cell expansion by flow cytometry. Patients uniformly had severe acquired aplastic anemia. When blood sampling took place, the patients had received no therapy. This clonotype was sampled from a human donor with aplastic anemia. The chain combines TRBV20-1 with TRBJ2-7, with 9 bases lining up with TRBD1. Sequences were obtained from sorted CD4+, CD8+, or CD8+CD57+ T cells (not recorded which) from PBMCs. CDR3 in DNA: TGCAGTGCCACCCCCGGGACAGGGATTACCTACGAGCAGTACTTC. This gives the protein CSATPGTGITYEQYF.